This T cell receptor (beta chain) comes out of a study of blood T cells in healthy people across ages (dated by TCRdb to 2015 to 2017). About the study as a whole: In model experiments, template switching captured about one uniquely barcoded TCR beta cDNA molecule for every two T cells. Age-related changes in TCR beta repertoire diversity were measured in the study by deep sequencing normalized with unique cDNA molecular identifiers. Four age groups were formed from the donors: young (average approximately 17 years), middle-aged (roughly 38), aged (under 70) and long-lived (about 80). To avoid experimental bias, donors of different ages were randomly spread across the sequencing lanes. The study analyzed two additional independent replicas of 1 million unique cDNA reads from the same blood draw for two donors, one aged 18 to 29 and one aged 80 or older. The full study reports these points: Bulk unsorted PBMC profiling prevented conclusive comparison of naive and antigen-experienced compartments. Observed TCR beta diversity per million T cells fell roughly linearly with age, and a significant reduction was already apparent by age approximately 41. Compared with the aged group, the long-lived group had more naive CD4+ T cells, fewer expanded clones and increased TCR diversity, a pattern suggesting age selection. The CMV infection status of donors was not known, potentially confounding age-related changes in expanded clonotypes. Observed TCR beta diversity correlated strongly with the percentage of naive T cells measured by flow cytometry. Estimates of total diversity based on one million sequenced T cells were considered lower bounds and underestimates.

The roughly 39 donors, aged roughly 6 to 95 years, were systemically healthy Caucasian individuals from Russia. Each donor gave about 9.2 milliliters of peripheral blood, drawn into EDTA-treated Vacutainer tubes. Ficoll-Paque density-gradient centrifugation was used to isolate PBMCs, with at least 7 million obtained per sample. Trizol reagent was used to extract total RNA from PBMCs, with at least 5 micrograms per sample. Naive CD45RAhigh/CD27high T cell percentages were measured by flow cytometry on a PBMC aliquot from every donor. This clonotype was seen repeatedly, ten times or more. Its antigen remains unidentified. Base qualities are not at hand, and no much larger clone is one base apart. Including cysteine and phenylalanine, the CDR3 has 17 amino acids. Just the 51-base CDR3 DNA is kept, in frame starting at base 1. Reading the germline V gene (reference sequence) gives CDR1 SEHNR and CDR2 FQNEAQ. V is reduced by 6 bases and J by 2 bases, leaving a spacing of 22 bases between them.

The library came from 5' RACE. The run used an Illumina HiSeq 2500. A second about 6 to 11 cycle PCR used a sample-barcoded 5' primer and a J-beta primer mix. A unique molecular identifier was introduced onto each TCR beta cDNA molecule by a template-switch 5' adaptor carrying 12 random nucleotides. At least 2.5 million CDR3-containing paired-end reads were obtained from each sample. First-strand cDNA synthesis was performed from all RNA using the Mint cDNA synthesis kit, with priming by a TRBC-specific oligonucleotide. Following uracil-DNA glycosylase treatment, all cDNA underwent a first 18-cycle PCR with the universal primers M1SS and BC2_uni_R. The authors' analysis ran thus. For normalization, 1 million high-quality reads were randomly selected from each sample, with every read carrying a distinct molecular identifier. Instead of being binned into consensus sequences, reads that shared molecular identifiers were thrown out. MiTCR, set to a Q25 quality threshold and the strictest error-elimination algorithm, was used for CDR3 identification, clonotype clustering and error correction. A nonparametric unseen species model with Euler transformation was used to estimate lower-bound total TCR beta diversity. TCRdb reran the public reads through fastp at Q25 and MiXCR, keeping productive beta chains. Each entry merges the rows of one CDR3 protein and shows their most common DNA and genes. Here the V and J calls rest on TCRdb's processing, not on the authors' analysis. The table for this sample lists approximately 1,100,000 distinct CDR3 sequences; 35% to 55% of them were counted only once. The top ten constitute under 20% of the sample.

The receptor was derived from a woman aged 55-69 years in good health. The source material was blood. The rearranged chain carries TRBV7-9 and TRBJ2-5; the D gene may be TRBD1 or TRBD2, since each aligns over 5 bases. In nucleotides, the sequence is TGTGCCAGCAGGCCCCCTTTGGGACGCGTGGGGCAAGAGACCCAGTACTTC. Its translation reads: CASRPPLGRVGQETQYF.